This TCR beta chain was retrieved from a study of cytomegalovirus exposure and HLA in healthy donors. The CDR3 has 16 amino acids. Germline-derived CDR1 and CDR2 are MGHRA and YSYEKL. V gave up 2 bases and J gave up 9 bases, with 20 bases separating them. This clone was observed once. Its antigen is undetermined. Researchers ran the PCR with 60 Vbeta and 13 Jbeta primers. Libraries were prepared by immunoSEQ multiplex PCR; TCRdb keeps only in-frame clonotypes and omits some of them. Of 150,000 to 180,000 clones listed, 70% to 80% are singletons. General study findings and limits: TRBV6-2, TRBV6-3 and some other V segments were excluded as indistinguishable. TCR beta sequences reportedly predicted the HLA-A and HLA-B alleles of most subjects accurately.

The sample taken for sequencing was PBMCs. This TCR derives from a man aged 30 to 45 in good health and CMV-seropositive. The chain joins TRBV4-1 to TRBJ2-1; D is uncertain. The CDR3 DNA follows: TGCGCCAGCAGCCAATGGAGCGCTAGGTCCGATTTTGAGCAGTTCTTC. It yields the protein CASSQWSARSDFEQFF.